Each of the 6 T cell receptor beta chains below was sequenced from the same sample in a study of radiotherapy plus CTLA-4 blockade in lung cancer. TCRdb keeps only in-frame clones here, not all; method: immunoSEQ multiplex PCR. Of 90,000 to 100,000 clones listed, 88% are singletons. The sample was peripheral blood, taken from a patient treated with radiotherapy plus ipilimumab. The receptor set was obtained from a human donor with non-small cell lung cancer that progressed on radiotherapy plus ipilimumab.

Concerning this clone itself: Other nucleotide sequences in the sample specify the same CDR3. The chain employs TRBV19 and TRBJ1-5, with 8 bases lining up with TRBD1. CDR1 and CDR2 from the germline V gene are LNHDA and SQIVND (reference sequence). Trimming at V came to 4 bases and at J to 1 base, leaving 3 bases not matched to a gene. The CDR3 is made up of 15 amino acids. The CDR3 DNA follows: TGTGCCAGTAGTACCCAGGGGGCCAGCAATCAGCCCCAGCATTTT. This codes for CASSTQGASNQPQHF.

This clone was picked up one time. CDR3 DNA sequence: TGTGCCACCAGCAGAGCCGGTTACAACTATGGCTACACCTTC. This codes for CATSRAGYNYGYTF. V usage is TRBV15 and J usage is TRBJ1-2; no clear D. The CDR3 is 14 residues long. V was trimmed by 1 base and J by 2 bases, leaving 8 bases between them. Germline V gene data show CDR1 as LNHNV and CDR2 as YYDKDF (reference sequence).

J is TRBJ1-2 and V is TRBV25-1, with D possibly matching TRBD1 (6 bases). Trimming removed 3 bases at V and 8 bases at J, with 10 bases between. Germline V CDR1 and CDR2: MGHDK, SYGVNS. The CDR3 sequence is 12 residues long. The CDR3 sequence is CASSEGQWGYTF. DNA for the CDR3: TGTGCCAGCAGTGAGGGACAATGGGGCTACACCTTC.

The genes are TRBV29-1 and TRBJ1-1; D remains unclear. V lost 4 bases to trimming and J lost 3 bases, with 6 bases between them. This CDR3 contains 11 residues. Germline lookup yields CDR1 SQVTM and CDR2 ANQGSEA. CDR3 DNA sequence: TGCAGCGTTGTTGTGGACACTGAAGCTTTCTTT. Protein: CSVVVDTEAFF.

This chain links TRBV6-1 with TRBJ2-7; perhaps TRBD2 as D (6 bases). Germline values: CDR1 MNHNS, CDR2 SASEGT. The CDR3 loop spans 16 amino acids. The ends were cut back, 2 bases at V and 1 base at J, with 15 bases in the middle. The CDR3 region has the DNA TGTGCCAGCAGTGAATATCCAGCGGAGGGATCCTACGAGCAGTACTTC. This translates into CASSEYPAEGSYEQYF.

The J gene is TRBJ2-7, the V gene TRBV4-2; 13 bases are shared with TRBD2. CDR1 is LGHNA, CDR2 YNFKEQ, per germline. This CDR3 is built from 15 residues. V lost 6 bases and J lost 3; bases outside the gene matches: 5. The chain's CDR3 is CASSPGTSGNYEQYF. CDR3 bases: TGTGCCAGCAGTCCCGGGACTAGCGGGAACTACGAGCAGTACTTC.